This entry lists 18 T cell receptor beta chains sequenced from one sample in a study of OX40 agonist ivuxolimab in advanced cancers. Generated by immunoSEQ multiplex PCR, the TCRdb table keeps only in-frame clones and is missing some. The sample lists about 89,000 clones; roughly 88% were seen once. This specimen was CD4+ or CD8+ T cells sorted from blood, taken in a trial of the OX40 agonist ivuxolimab. Receptor source: an adult with an advanced solid tumor such as melanoma, head and neck, liver or kidney cancer.

The genes are TRBV25-1 and TRBJ2-6; 10 positions match TRBD1. The ends lost 1 base at V and 2 bases at J; junction bases unmatched: 5. CDR3 size: 18 residues. CDR1 is MGHDK and CDR2 is SYGVNS in the germline V gene. The CDR3 sequence: CASSESGQGLTGANVLTF. The CDR3 bases are TGTGCCAGCAGTGAATCGGGACAGGGGTTAACTGGGGCCAACGTCCTGACTTTC.

V and J are TRBV7-2 and TRBJ1-5, with a tentative D call TRBD1 (6 bases). This CDR3 region has 15 residues. V lost 3 bases and J 2 bases, leaving 11 bases between the germline ends. Germline CDR1 and CDR2: SGHTA and FQGNSA. CDR3 in DNA: TGTGCCAGCAGCTTTGTGTCAGGGGGCAATCAGCCCCAGCATTTT. Amino acid sequence: CASSFVSGGNQPQHF.

The chain is built from TRBV5-1 and TRBJ1-1; D remains ambiguous. Trimming pared 2 bases from V and 1 base from J, leaving 9 bases between. Germline V gene data show CDR1 as SGHRS and CDR2 as YFSETQ. This CDR3 has 14 amino acids. CDR3 DNA sequence: TGCGCCAGCAGCTTAGTAGCAGGGAACACTGAAGCTTTCTTT. It yields the protein CASSLVAGNTEAFF.

Comment on this clone: Other DNA sequences in this sample translate to the same CDR3. The chain joins TRBV5-1 to TRBJ2-7; D unclear. Between the trimmed V and J ends, which lost 0 bases and 6 bases, there was a span of 7 bases. CDR1 and CDR2 from the germline V gene are SGHRS and YFSETQ. CDR3 length: 12 residues. This chain's CDR3 is CASSLEVGEQYF. The CDR3, as DNA: TGCGCCAGCAGCTTGGAGGTGGGCGAGCAGTACTTC.

The chain links TRBV5-1 to TRBJ2-6; D unclear. The CDR3 covers 15 residues. The V end lost 2 bases, the J end lost 0 bases, and 6 bases lay between the germline ends. The germline CDR1 and CDR2 sequences are SGHRS and YFSETQ. In DNA, the CDR3 is TGCGCCAGCAGCTTACGGAGCTCTGGGGCCAACGTCCTGACTTTC. This sequence encodes CASSLRSSGANVLTF.

The chain recombines TRBV18 with TRBJ2-6; 7 bases fit TRBD1. Germline lookup yields CDR1 KGHSH and CDR2 LQKENI. This CDR3 region has 15 residues. Trimming removed 6 bases from V and 2 bases from J; junction bases left unmatched: 4. The chain's CDR3 is CASSRQGAGANVLTF. The DNA for the CDR3 is TGTGCCAGCTCTAGACAGGGCGCTGGGGCCAACGTCCTGACTTTC.

The chain recombines TRBV20-1 with TRBJ2-5; a possible D gene is TRBD1 (7 bases). CDR3 length: 11 residues. Between the trimmed V and J ends, which lost 5 bases and 4 bases, there was a span of 8 bases. The germline V gene has CDR1 DFQATT and CDR2 SNEGSKA (reference sequence). As DNA, the CDR3 is TGCAGTGCTCAGGGGGGAGAGACCCAGTACTTC. Translated: CSAQGGETQYF.

The rearrangement joins TRBV7-2 to TRBJ1-2, with no clear D. The CDR3 sequence is 10 residues long. V was pared by 10 bases and J by 2 bases, with 5 bases between. Germline CDR1 reads SGHTA; CDR2 reads FQGNSA. In DNA, the CDR3 is TGTGCCACCGCAAACTATGGCTACACCTTC. This gives the protein CATANYGYTF.

This chain uses TRBV30 with TRBJ2-6; no clear D. Trimming shortened V by 0 bases and J by 3 bases, and 3 bases separated the two germline ends. This CDR3 comprises 13 residues. Germline V CDR1 and CDR2: GTSNPN, SVGIG (reference sequence). CDR3 nucleotides: TGTGCCTGGAGTGTACGTGGGGCCAACGTCCTGACTTTC. This codes for CAWSVRGANVLTF.

The chain has TRBV6-1 and TRBJ1-4; TRBD1 matches 7 bases. J gave up 5 bases and V 2 bases, and 17 bases lay outside the gene matches. The germline V gene has CDR1 MNHNS and CDR2 SASEGT. The CDR3 is 19 amino acids. The CDR3 DNA is TGTGCCAGCAGTGAAATAAGAGGTGGAGGGGGCAAGGGAAATGAAAAACTGTTTTTT. Translation gives CASSEIRGGGGKGNEKLFF.

This chain connects TRBV13 to TRBJ2-1; 7 nucleotides align to TRBD1. Germline V gene data show CDR1 as PRHDT and CDR2 as FYEKMQ (reference sequence). This CDR3 contains 16 residues. J lost 6 bases, V lost 1 base, and 9 bases had no gene match. The CDR3 DNA sequence: TGTGCCAGCAGCTTAGTTAGACAGGGCTTCGCCAATGAGCAGTTCTTC. It encodes CASSLVRQGFANEQFF. Full variable domain (outside the CDR3, taken from reference TRBV13 and TRBJ2-1): AAGVIQSPRHLIKEKRETATLKCYPIPRHDTVYWYQQGPGQDPQFLISFYEKMQSDKGSIPDRFSAQQFSDYHSELNMSSLELGDSALYFCASSLVRQGFANEQFFGPGTRLTVL.

The chain is built from TRBV1 and TRBJ1-2; the table's D call TRBD1 went unverified against the DNA. TRBV1 constitutes a pseudogene. This CDR3 has 13 amino acids. The CDR3 sequence: CTSSRGQNYGYTF. CDR3 nucleotides: TGCACCAGCAGCCGGGGACAGAACTATGGCTACACCTTC.

CDR3 nucleotides: TGTGCCAGCAGTATCGCGGGAGTAGGGTACGAGCAGTACTTC. This sequence encodes CASSIAGVGYEQYF. J is TRBJ2-7 and V is TRBV2; 7 bases match TRBD2. The CDR3 runs 14 residues. Germline loops: CDR1 SNHLY, CDR2 FYNNEI. The V and J ends lost 5 bases and 4 bases, in that order; junction bases with no gene match: 8.

The chain has TRBV29-1 and TRBJ2-5, with TRBD2 matching over 11 bases. CDR1 is SQVTM and CDR2 is ANQGSEA in the germline V gene. The length of the CDR3 is 13 residues. V trimming: 5 bases; J trimming: 4 bases; junction bases outside the gene matches: 3. In DNA, the CDR3 is TGCAGCGTTAGAACTAGCGGGAGAGAGACCCAGTACTTC. Protein sequence: CSVRTSGRETQYF. Complete variable domain (other parts from reference TRBV29-1 and TRBJ2-5): SAVISQKPSRDICQRGTSLTIQCQVDSQVTMMFWYRQQPGQSLTLIATANQGSEATYESGFVIDKFPISRPNLTFSTLTVSNMSPEDSSIYLCSVRTSGRETQYFGPGTRLLVL.

CDR3: CASSLASGQGREPYEQYF. The CDR3 DNA follows: TGTGCCAGCAGCTTAGCTTCGGGACAGGGGAGGGAACCCTACGAGCAGTACTTC. The V and J genes are TRBV7-2 and TRBJ2-7; 10 nucleotides align to TRBD1. The length of the CDR3 is 18 residues. V dropped 0 bases and J dropped 2; count of bases not matched to a gene: 10. In germline, CDR1 is SGHTA, CDR2 FQGNSA.

The rearrangement links TRBV9 to TRBJ2-7, with TRBD2 as a possible D gene (5 bases). In germline, CDR1 is SGDLS, CDR2 YYNGEE. CDR3 length equals 14 residues. V was trimmed by 0 bases and J by 7 bases, leaving 14 bases between them. CDR3 in DNA: TGTGCCAGCAGCGTAGCCCCAACCGGGGTTGAGCAGTACTTC. Translated, it gives CASSVAPTGVEQYF.

A word on this clone: Other DNA variants within this sample encode the same CDR3. The chain couples TRBV5-1 to TRBJ2-1; no firm D call. The V end was cut by 0 bases, the J end by 0 bases, with 4 bases between. The CDR3 runs 14 residues. The germline V gene encodes CDR1 SGHRS and CDR2 YFSETQ. In DNA form, the CDR3 reads TGCGCCAGCAGCTTGGATTCCTCCTACAATGAGCAGTTCTTC. It yields the protein CASSLDSSYNEQFF. The complete variable domain, with remaining parts taken from reference TRBV5-1 and TRBJ2-1, reads KAGVTQTPRYLIKTRGQQVTLSCSPISGHRSVSWYQQTPGQGLQFLFEYFSETQRNKGNFPGRFSGRQFSNSRSEMNVSTLELGDSALYLCASSLDSSYNEQFFGPGTRLTVL.

V usage is TRBV4-1 and J usage is TRBJ2-6; D not certain. In germline, CDR1 is MGHRA, CDR2 YSYEKL. This CDR3 comprises 17 residues. Trimming left V 1 base short and J 0 bases short, with 10 bases between. The CDR3 loop is CASSQGQSPSGANVLTF. The CDR3 region has the DNA TGCGCCAGCAGCCAAGGGCAGTCCCCCTCTGGGGCCAACGTCCTGACTTTC.